The 30 T cell receptor beta chains below were found in one sample sequenced in a study of Ad26.COV2.S vaccination and SARS-CoV-2 variants. Treatment defined: over 15 received Ad26.COV2.S at low or high dose, single or two shots; roughly 5 received placebo; per-sample allocation not given. On day 63 after the first injection, vaccine and placebo recipients gave samples. Assay used: immunoSEQ multiplex PCR; TCRdb lists only in-frame clones, some missing. In the table there are about 500,000 clones, 70% to 90% of which are singletons. Sequencing was performed on peripheral blood, taken in a trial of Ad26.COV2.S vaccine versus placebo. These receptors all stem from a person aged 18-65 years who received the Ad26.COV2.S COVID-19 vaccine or a placebo.

This clone was counted between two and nine times. The rearrangement links TRBV2 to TRBJ2-7, with D maybe TRBD2 (6 bases). Trimming took 5 bases from V and 2 from J, leaving 13 bases between them. The CDR3 covers 14 residues. The V gene's germline CDR1 is SNHLY and CDR2 FYNNEI. The CDR3 sequence is CASSSGLIPYEQYF. The CDR3 DNA is TGTGCCAGCAGTTCGGGACTGATACCCTACGAGCAGTACTTC.

The chain combines TRBV20-1 with TRBJ2-7; TRBD1 agrees at 8 bases. Losses at the gene ends were 3 bases for V and 4 bases for J; bases not matched to a gene: 8. This CDR3 region has 14 residues. Germline V gene sequence: CDR1 DFQATT, CDR2 SNEGSKA (reference sequence). The CDR3 DNA is TGCAGTGCTAGTTCAGGGACAGGAGGATACGAGCAGTACTTC. It yields the protein CSASSGTGGYEQYF.

The genes are TRBV27 and TRBJ2-1; no firm D call. The CDR3 is made up of 13 amino acids. V was trimmed by 0 bases and J by 7 bases, leaving 7 bases between them. Germline V gene sequence: CDR1 MNHEY, CDR2 SMNVEV (reference sequence). In DNA form, the CDR3 reads TGTGCCAGCAGTTTATCGAGCAGGAATGAGCAGTTCTTC. Amino acid sequence: CASSLSSRNEQFF.

This rearrangement joins TRBV7-9 to TRBJ2-3; 10 nucleotides agree with TRBD2. Germline-derived CDR1 and CDR2 are SEHNR and FQNEAQ (reference sequence). The CDR3 contains 15 residues. V was pared by 3 bases and J by 4 bases, with 4 bases of the junction left unmatched. CDR3 loop: CASSFSGGRSDTQYF. The CDR3 nucleotides read TGTGCCAGCAGCTTTAGCGGGGGGCGTTCAGATACGCAGTATTTT. The full variable domain, its missing parts supplied by reference TRBV7-9 and TRBJ2-3, is DTGVSQNPRHKITKRGQNVTFRCDPISEHNRLYWYRQTLGQGPEFLTYFQNEAQLEKSRLLSDRFSAERPKGSFSTLEIQRTEQGDSAMYLCASSFSGGRSDTQYFGPGTRLTVL.

V and J are TRBV10-3 and TRBJ1-1; D perhaps matches TRBD1 (5 bases). Germline V gives CDR1 ENHRY, CDR2 SYGVKD. V was shortened by 3 bases and J by 3 bases, with 8 bases between the two germline ends. CDR3 length equals 13 residues. The CDR3 region has the DNA TGTGCCATCAGTGAAATAGGGGACACTGAAGCTTTCTTT. Encoded protein: CAISEIGDTEAFF.

The genes are TRBV5-1 and TRBJ1-3; D gene ambiguous. Germline values: CDR1 SGHRS, CDR2 YFSETQ. The V end was cut by 4 bases, the J end by 4 bases, with 21 bases between. The CDR3 contains 17 residues. CDR3 in amino acids: CASSGAGPTARGNTIYF. The CDR3 DNA follows: TGCGCCAGCAGCGGAGCCGGGCCCACCGCGCGGGGAAACACCATATATTTT.

The chain carries TRBV4-1 and TRBJ2-7, with D maybe TRBD2 (6 bases). The CDR3 runs 15 residues. Germline lookup yields CDR1 MGHRA and CDR2 YSYEKL. With 0 bases removed from V and 6 bases from J, the gap between germline ends came to 15 bases. The CDR3 spells CASSQEGGTLSEQYF. In nucleotides, the CDR3 is TGCGCCAGCAGCCAAGAGGGAGGTACCCTTTCCGAGCAGTACTTC.

V is TRBV28 and J is TRBJ2-5; D not resolved. CDR1 is MDHEN, CDR2 SYDVKM, per germline. Trimming took off 6 bases at V and 5 bases at J, with 19 bases between the two ends. This CDR3 spans 15 amino acids. The CDR3 nucleotides read TGTGCCAGCAGAACCCCGGACCCAAAGGAGGAGACCCAGTACTTC. Translated, it gives CASRTPDPKEETQYF.

Regarding this clone: Other DNA sequences from this sample encode an identical CDR3 as well. V gene TRBV6-5 combines with J gene TRBJ1-1; D ambiguous. Trimming left V 6 bases short and J 0 bases short, with 5 bases between. CDR1 and CDR2 (germline): MNHEY, SVGAGI. This CDR3 region has 12 residues. The chain's CDR3 is CASRGMNTEAFF. DNA for the CDR3: TGTGCCAGCAGAGGTATGAACACTGAAGCTTTCTTT.

V gene TRBV7-9 combines with J gene TRBJ2-7, with TRBD2 matching 8 bases. CDR3 length: 14 amino acids. Germline lookup yields CDR1 SEHNR and CDR2 FQNEAQ (reference sequence). V shed 2 bases, J shed 3 bases, and the junction held 3 bases outside the gene matches. For the CDR3, the DNA is TGTGCCAGCAGCTTACCCGGGACTAGCTACGAGCAGTACTTC. It is translated as CASSLPGTSYEQYF.

The chain employs TRBV10-2 and TRBJ2-7, with 10 bases fitting TRBD1. The germline gives CDR1 WSHSY, CDR2 SAAADI. The CDR3 is 15 amino acids. V lost 7 bases, J lost 4 bases, and 10 bases stayed unmatched. CDR3 nucleotides: TGCGCCAGCAATAGCTACCGGGACAGGGGATACGAGCAGTACTTC. Translated: CASNSYRDRGYEQYF.

This rearrangement joins TRBV5-1 to TRBJ2-5; D might be TRBD2 (6 bases). The CDR3 is 14 amino acids. V lost 4 bases and J 4 bases, leaving 14 bases between the germline ends. Germline-derived CDR1 and CDR2 are SGHRS and YFSETQ. The CDR3 DNA reads as TGCGCCAGCAGCCTCCTCCCCGGGAGAGAGACCCAGTACTTC. Amino acids: CASSLLPGRETQYF.

The chain joins TRBV7-9 to TRBJ2-3; D gene ambiguous. The V and J ends lost 4 bases and 2 bases respectively, with 10 bases between them. Germline V gene data show CDR1 as SEHNR and CDR2 as FQNEAQ (reference sequence). There are 14 residues in the CDR3. The CDR3 loop is CASSSNEPTDTQYF. As DNA, the CDR3 is TGTGCCAGCAGCTCGAACGAACCCACAGATACGCAGTATTTT.

The rearrangement links TRBV11-1 to TRBJ2-1, with 10 positions matching TRBD2. With V trimmed by 1 base and J by 9 bases, 0 bases remained unmatched. The CDR3 runs 13 residues. The germline V gene encodes CDR1 SGHAT and CDR2 FQDESV (reference sequence). CDR3 nucleotides: TGTGCCAGCAGCTTAGAGCGGGGGGGTGAGCAGTTCTTC. Its translation is CASSLERGGEQFF.

The V and J genes are TRBV5-1 and TRBJ2-5; 12 bases are shared with TRBD1. This CDR3 has 16 residues. The junction had 9 bases not matched to a gene; V was cut back by 4 bases and J by 5 bases. Germline V lookup: CDR1 SGHRS, CDR2 YFSETQ. The CDR3 spells CASSRGTGGIGETQYF. The CDR3 DNA reads TGCGCCAGCAGCCGCGGGACAGGGGGCATAGGGGAGACCCAGTACTTC.

This rearrangement joins TRBV2 to TRBJ1-5; the D gene is possibly TRBD1 (6 bases). The CDR3 has 14 amino acids. Trimming shortened V by 3 bases and J by 2 bases, and 8 bases separated the two germline ends. Germline V gene sequence: CDR1 SNHLY, CDR2 FYNNEI. The DNA for the CDR3 is TGTGCCAGCAGTGAGAGACAGGGCAATCAGCCCCAGCATTTT. Amino acid sequence: CASSERQGNQPQHF. Complete variable domain (other parts from reference TRBV2 and TRBJ1-5): EPEVTQTPSHQVTQMGQEVILRCVPISNHLYFYWYRQILGQKVEFLVSFYNNEISEKSEIFDDQFSVERPDGSNFTLKIRSTKLEDSAMYFCASSERQGNQPQHFGDGTRLSIL.

The V gene is TRBV5-1, the J gene TRBJ2-3; the D is unclear. CDR1 is SGHRS and CDR2 is YFSETQ in the germline V gene. This CDR3 spans 13 amino acids. The germline V and J ends were trimmed by 1 base and 3 bases, with 6 bases remaining between them. The CDR3, as DNA: TGCGCCAGCAGCTTGTTGGAGACAGATACGCAGTATTTT. Encoded protein: CASSLLETDTQYF.

The chain combines TRBV28 with TRBJ1-1; 8 bases agree with TRBD1. With 6 bases clipped from V and 0 bases from J, the junction kept 6 bases outside the gene matches. The CDR3 is made up of 15 amino acids. Germline lookup yields CDR1 MDHEN and CDR2 SYDVKM. The CDR3 bases are TGTGCCAGCAGCAAACCAGGGGGCCTGAACACTGAAGCTTTCTTT. Its protein is CASSKPGGLNTEAFF.

CDR3 sequence: CASRGGSGDSPLHF. The CDR3 DNA follows: TGTGCCAGCAGAGGGGGTTCTGGGGATTCACCCCTCCACTTT. The rearrangement joins TRBV6-5 to TRBJ1-6; perhaps TRBD1 as D (6 bases). Trimming shortened V by 6 bases and J by 8 bases, and 14 bases separated the two germline ends. This CDR3 spans 14 amino acids. Germline loops: CDR1 MNHEY, CDR2 SVGAGI.

This clone was seen ten or more times. The identical CDR3 is also encoded by other nucleotide sequences in the sample. The J gene is TRBJ2-7, the V gene TRBV5-1, with TRBD1 as a possible D gene (6 bases). The germline V and J ends were trimmed by 4 bases and 2 bases, with 13 bases remaining between them. The CDR3 has 14 residues. Per germline, CDR1 SGHRS and CDR2 YFSETQ. CDR3 residues: CASSTGTLTYEQYF. CDR3 sequence (DNA): TGCGCCAGCAGCACCGGGACACTGACCTACGAGCAGTACTTC.

This clone turned up a few times. The chain links TRBV7-9 to TRBJ1-5, with 10 bases matching TRBD1. This CDR3 is 15 amino acids long. Trimming removed 4 bases from V and 6 bases from J; junction bases left unmatched: 6. Germline-derived CDR1 and CDR2 are SEHNR and FQNEAQ (reference sequence). DNA of the CDR3: TGTGCCAGCAGCTCCGACAGGGGGCAGGTTCAGCCCCAGCATTTT. This encodes CASSSDRGQVQPQHF. Drawing the rest from reference TRBV7-9 and TRBJ1-5, the complete variable domain is DTGVSQNPRHKITKRGQNVTFRCDPISEHNRLYWYRQTLGQGPEFLTYFQNEAQLEKSRLLSDRFSAERPKGSFSTLEIQRTEQGDSAMYLCASSSDRGQVQPQHFGDGTRLSIL.

This clone is a singleton in its sample. The chain is built from TRBV30 and TRBJ2-7, with D tentatively TRBD2 (7 bases). Per the germline V gene, CDR1 is GTSNPN and CDR2 is SVGIG (reference sequence). The V end was cut by 2 bases, the J end by 5 bases, with 22 bases between. This CDR3 contains 16 residues. The CDR3 reads CAWSLRRGGLVDEQYF. The CDR3 DNA sequence: TGTGCCTGGAGTCTTCGAAGGGGGGGGCTGGTCGACGAGCAGTACTTC.

The V call is TRBV24-1, the J call TRBJ2-2; D is possibly TRBD1 (6 bases). Deletions cut 0 bases from V and 4 bases from J, with 8 bases between. This CDR3 is built from 15 residues. CDR1 KGHDR and CDR2 SFDVKD come from the germline V gene. CDR3: CATSDLNRATGELFF. The CDR3 bases are TGTGCCACCAGTGATTTGAACAGGGCCACCGGGGAGCTGTTTTTT.

J is TRBJ2-5 and V is TRBV6-5; D unclear. The CDR3 loop spans 15 amino acids. Germline V gene lookup returns CDR1 MNHEY and CDR2 SVGAGI. V shed 0 bases and J shed 2 bases, with 10 bases lying between them. CDR3 nucleotide sequence: TGTGCCAGCAGTTACTCGGAGTTCGGGCAAGAGACCCAGTACTTC. Residues: CASSYSEFGQETQYF.

The chain joins TRBV18 to TRBJ1-4; 8 nucleotides match TRBD1. Germline values: CDR1 KGHSH, CDR2 LQKENI. This CDR3 is built from 13 residues. Trimming removed 3 bases from V and 8 bases from J; junction bases left unmatched: 2. CDR3 region: CASSPGQVEKLFF. The CDR3 DNA reads as TGTGCCAGCTCACCGGGACAGGTGGAAAAACTGTTTTTT.

The V and J genes are TRBV18 and TRBJ1-3; D gene ambiguous. Germline V lookup: CDR1 KGHSH, CDR2 LQKENI. The V gene lost 2 bases and the J gene lost 4 bases, with 6 bases spanning the gap. This CDR3 spans 13 amino acids. CDR3 sequence reads: CASSPSQGNTIYF. CDR3 DNA sequence: TGTGCCAGCTCACCATCACAGGGAAACACCATATATTTT.

The rearrangement joins TRBV6-2 or TRBV6-3 to TRBJ2-1; maybe TRBD1 (5 bases). CDR1 MNHEY and CDR2 SVGEGT come from the germline V gene. This CDR3 contains 11 residues. The V gene lost 6 bases and the J gene lost 7 bases, with 7 bases spanning the gap. The DNA of the CDR3 is TGTGCCAGCAGCCCAGGGAATGAGCAGTTCTTC. This gives the protein CASSPGNEQFF.

Comment on this clone: This specimen includes other DNA sequences encoding the same CDR3. The gene calls are TRBV7-9 and TRBJ1-1; 11 bases are shared with TRBD1. This CDR3 contains 16 residues. Germline trimming cut 5 bases from V and 0 bases from J; bases unmatched to any gene: 5. Per the germline V gene, CDR1 is SEHNR and CDR2 is FQNEAQ (reference sequence). The CDR3 here is CASSPGTGGMNTEAFF. The CDR3 DNA reads as TGTGCCAGCAGCCCCGGGACAGGGGGAATGAACACTGAAGCTTTCTTT.

V and J are TRBV4-2 and TRBJ2-3, with 9 bases lining up with TRBD2. V lost 11 bases, J lost 5 bases, and 17 bases stayed unmatched. The germline V gene encodes CDR1 LGHNA and CDR2 YNFKEQ. CDR3 length: 16 amino acids. The CDR3 here is CASLAMGRGGRDTQYF. The DNA for the CDR3 is TGTGCCTCCCTCGCGATGGGGCGGGGGGGCAGAGATACGCAGTATTTT.

V is TRBV3-1 (or the pseudogene TRBV3-2) and J is TRBJ2-5, with D uncertain. CDR1 is LGHDT and CDR2 is YNNKEL in the germline V gene (reference sequence). The length of the CDR3 is 13 residues. Trimming cost V 2 bases and J 2 bases, with 6 bases left between them. CDR3 nucleotide sequence: TGTGCCAGCAGCCAAAGTCTACAAGAGACCCAGTACTTC. Amino acid sequence: CASSQSLQETQYF.